These 18 T cell receptor beta chains share one sample of origin, sequenced in a study of post-analysis software for immune sequencing data (dated by TCRdb to between 2015 and 2016). The method was PCR. The sample was run on an Illumina HiSeq 2500. To reduce PCR and sequencing biases, unique molecular identifiers were built into the TCR beta cDNA libraries. TCRdb ran its own pipeline on the public reads, namely fastp trimming at Q25 and MiXCR clone calling, and kept in-frame beta chains. Each CDR3 protein gets just one entry, which takes the most common genes and DNA from the rows behind it. The table for this sample lists 800,000 to 950,000 distinct CDR3 sequences; roughly 50% of them were counted only once. Approximately 4.5% of the sample is in the top ten clones. The full study reports these points: Significantly higher frequencies in patients than in controls were found for about 5 TRBV segments, including TRBV5-6, TRBV5-1 and TRBV20-1.

These receptors are not linked to any known antigen. Sequencing was done on a sample of blood. All receptors derive from a girl between 5 and 17 years old with multiple sclerosis.

The chain employs TRBV29-1 and TRBJ2-6; D unresolved. This CDR3 is 13 amino acids long. Per germline, CDR1 SQVTM and CDR2 ANQGSEA. CDR3 bases: TGCGCCGTAGCCTACTCTGGGGCCAACGTCCTGACTTTC. This gives the protein CAVAYSGANVLTF. The entire variable domain, with the rest obtained from reference TRBV29-1 and TRBJ2-6, is as follows: SAVISQKPSRDICQRGTSLTIQCQVDSQVTMMFWYRQQPGQSLTLIATANQGSEATYESGFVIDKFPISRPNLTFSTLTVSNMSPEDSSIYLCAVAYSGANVLTFGAGSRLTVL.

In the case of this clonotype: A read error may produce the germline difference seen at one junction end. The chain joins TRBV6-1 to TRBJ2-1, with D possibly TRBD1 on 5 matching bases. Germline CDR1 and CDR2: MNHNS and SASEGT. This CDR3 is built from 12 residues. The DNA for the CDR3 is TGTGCCAGCAGGGGGCAATACAGTGAGCAGTTCTTC. Its protein is CASRGQYSEQFF.

The chain carries TRBV20-1 and TRBJ2-5; 10 bases map to TRBD1. The germline gives CDR1 DFQATT, CDR2 SNEGSKA (reference sequence). Unmatched junction bases numbered 6, after V lost 0 bases and J lost 5 bases. This CDR3 has 15 amino acids. DNA of the CDR3: TGCAGTGCTAGAGATCTGGACAGGGGGTATGAGACCCAGTACTTC. This sequence encodes CSARDLDRGYETQYF.

This clonotype was counted between two and nine times. This rearrangement joins TRBV29-1 to TRBJ2-1; 8 nucleotides line up with TRBD1. This CDR3 spans 15 amino acids. Unmatched junction bases numbered 10, after V lost 4 bases and J lost 5 bases. Germline-derived CDR1 and CDR2 are SQVTM and ANQGSEA. This CDR3 reads CSVAPRTGFNNEQFF. The CDR3 nucleotides are TGCAGCGTTGCCCCAAGGACAGGGTTCAACAATGAGCAGTTCTTC.

This clonotype was found a few times. The chain carries TRBV7-9 and TRBJ2-7; TRBD2 aligns across 10 bases. This CDR3 has 14 amino acids. The V and J ends lost 2 bases and 6 bases, in that order; junction bases with no gene match: 4. CDR1 and CDR2 from the germline V gene are SEHNR and FQNEAQ (reference sequence). CDR3 loop: CASSLRLAGAEQYF. The CDR3 bases are TGTGCCAGCAGCTTAAGGCTAGCGGGAGCCGAGCAGTACTTC.

The rearrangement uses TRBV5-1 and TRBJ1-5; D not resolved. Germline V CDR1 and CDR2: SGHRS, YFSETQ. The CDR3 is 16 amino acids. Trimming shortened V by 0 bases and J by 0 bases, and 10 bases separated the two germline ends. The CDR3 DNA follows: TGCGCCAGCAGCTTGGCCGGGTCTTATAGCAATCAGCCCCAGCATTTT. It specifies CASSLAGSYSNQPQHF.

V is TRBV12-3 or TRBV12-4 and J is TRBJ2-7; tentatively, D is TRBD2 (5 bases). This CDR3 is built from 15 residues. Trimming shortened V by 1 base and J by 2 bases, and 12 bases separated the two germline ends. The CDR3 loop is CASSLGGGSPYEQYF. CDR3 sequence (DNA): TGTGCCAGCAGTTTAGGAGGCGGGTCCCCCTACGAGCAGTACTTC.

Concerning this clonotype itself: The junction departs from germline at one end; a sequencing error may be responsible. The rearrangement joins TRBV12-3 or TRBV12-4 to TRBJ2-7; D is unresolved. The CDR3 is made up of 13 amino acids. The CDR3 region has the DNA TGTGCCAGCAGGCATAGGGAAACCTACGAACAGTACTTC. Residues: CASRHRETYEQYF.

In this sample, this clonotype turned up a few times. The genes are TRBV7-8 and TRBJ2-7, with TRBD1 matching 7 bases. Germline CDR1 reads SGHVS; CDR2 reads FQNEAQ. The CDR3 has 14 residues. V was pared by 5 bases and J by 6 bases, with 10 bases of the junction left unmatched. CDR3 sequence reads: CASSPRDSAPEQYF. The DNA of the CDR3 is TGTGCCAGCAGCCCCAGGGACAGCGCTCCCGAGCAGTACTTC.

This clonotype was detected once. The chain carries TRBV20-1 and TRBJ2-1, with TRBD2 matching 12 bases. Germline values: CDR1 DFQATT, CDR2 SNEGSKA (reference sequence). V lost 4 bases and J lost 8; bases outside the gene matches: 9. The CDR3 covers 15 residues. The CDR3 spells CSAKPSGRAPYEQFF. CDR3 nucleotide sequence: TGCAGTGCTAAACCTAGCGGGAGGGCCCCCTATGAGCAGTTCTTC.

The V and J genes are TRBV5-1 and TRBJ1-6; D is possibly TRBD1 (6 bases). CDR3 length equals 17 residues. Looked up from germline, CDR1 is SGHRS and CDR2 is YFSETQ. Trimming left V 4 bases short and J 7 bases short, with 21 bases between. The CDR3: CASSLPGTSWGNSPLHF. Written as DNA, the CDR3 is TGCGCCAGCAGCCTCCCCGGGACATCATGGGGGAATTCACCCCTCCACTTT.

This clonotype was detected only a few times. Here the CDR3 reads CATSRDLDYPYNEQFF. For the CDR3, the DNA is TGTGCCACCAGCAGAGATCTGGACTACCCCTACAATGAGCAGTTCTTC. The chain combines TRBV15 with TRBJ2-1, with D perhaps TRBD2 (6 bases). CDR3 length equals 16 residues. V was trimmed by 0 bases and J by 2 bases, leaving 11 bases between them. The V gene's germline CDR1 is LNHNV and CDR2 YYDKDF (reference sequence).

This clonotype was seen only once. The V and J genes are TRBV5-1 and TRBJ2-1; D may be TRBD1 or TRBD2 (5 bases each). The CDR3 extends over 15 amino acids. CDR1 SGHRS and CDR2 YFSETQ come from the germline V gene. Trimming removed 3 bases at V and 4 bases at J, with 14 bases between. The CDR3 DNA is TGCGCCAGCAGCTATTACGGGGCAGCTTACAATGAGCAGTTCTTC. Protein product: CASSYYGAAYNEQFF.

The chain joins TRBV12-3 or TRBV12-4 to TRBJ1-2; 7 bases map to TRBD1. The CDR3 extends over 17 amino acids. Unmatched junction bases numbered 14, after V lost 5 bases and J lost 2 bases. CDR3 in amino acids: CASSPLPRARGNYGYTF. Here the CDR3 DNA reads TGTGCCAGCAGTCCGCTACCCCGCGCCAGGGGGAACTATGGCTACACCTTC.

This chain joins TRBV18 and TRBJ2-7; 10 nucleotides line up with TRBD1. The CDR3 runs to 15 residues. Unmatched junction bases numbered 9, after V lost 6 bases and J lost 4 bases. In germline, CDR1 is KGHSH, CDR2 LQKENI. CDR3 loop: CASSPAQGQGYEQYF. The CDR3 DNA is TGTGCCAGCTCTCCGGCGCAGGGACAGGGGTACGAGCAGTACTTC.

V and J are TRBV10-3 and TRBJ2-7; 8 bases line up with TRBD2. Germline-derived CDR1 and CDR2 are ENHRY and SYGVKD. V dropped 4 bases and J dropped 3; count of bases not matched to a gene: 8. The CDR3 has 15 residues. This CDR3 is CAISVQRETLYEQYF. DNA of the CDR3: TGTGCCATCAGTGTACAGCGGGAGACCCTCTACGAGCAGTACTTC.

This clonotype appeared a few times. The chain joins TRBV12-5 to TRBJ1-5; D unresolved. The germline gives CDR1 LGHNT, CDR2 FRNRAP. V lost 4 bases and J 0 bases, leaving 7 bases between the germline ends. The CDR3 runs to 14 residues. The CDR3 DNA follows: TGTGCTAGTGGTTCTCGATTTAGCAATCAGCCCCAGCATTTT. The encoded protein is CASGSRFSNQPQHF.

V usage is TRBV7-8 and J usage is TRBJ2-7, with a possible D match to TRBD1 (5 bases). The CDR3 totals 16 residues. V was trimmed by 1 base and J by 1 base, leaving 14 bases between them. Germline V gives CDR1 SGHVS, CDR2 FQNEAQ. This CDR3 reads CASSLETVTASYEQYF. The CDR3 DNA follows: TGTGCCAGCAGCTTAGAGACCGTGACAGCATCCTACGAGCAGTACTTC. The full variable domain, rest sourced from reference TRBV7-8 and TRBJ2-7, is GAGVSQSPRYKVAKRGQDVALRCDPISGHVSLFWYQQALGQGPEFLTYFQNEAQLDKSGLPSDRFFAERPEGSVSTLKIQRTQQEDSAVYLCASSLETVTASYEQYFGPGTRLTVT.